This TCR beta chain was recorded in a study of blood T cell repertoires in COVID-19. The table came from immunoSEQ multiplex PCR; TCRdb's copy has only in-frame clones and leaves some out. The sample contains approximately 170,000 clones, approximately 86% of which appear only once. V shed 0 bases and J shed 6 bases, with 14 bases lying between them. The CDR3 has 15 amino acids. Germline V gene data show CDR1 as LGHNA and CDR2 as YSLEER. Sequencing input: peripheral blood. The sequence came from a man between 65 and 85 years old with acute or convalescent COVID-19. This chain connects TRBV4-3 to TRBJ1-2; D may be TRBD1 (5 bases). CDR3 sequence reads: CASSQDSIRGDGYTF. CDR3 nucleotides: TGCGCCAGCAGCCAAGATTCCATTCGGGGGGATGGCTACACCTTC.